This TCR beta chain emerged from a study of blood T cell repertoires in COVID-19 (dated by TCRdb to 2019 to 2021). Study-wide context: Collaborator samples came from the United States, Italy and Spain and covered acute and convalescent phases of COVID-19. The material from the prospective study consisted of cDNA or gDNA derived from T cells, B-cell-depleted T cells, or PBMCs. Deeply sampled blood TCRbeta repertoires from subjects exposed to, actively infected with, or recovered from COVID-19 were included in the dataset. A freely available public database, intended as a resource for researchers studying the immune response to SARS-CoV-2, is where the repertoires were released. Samples were obtained from the ongoing ImmuneRACE study (first 160 participants) and from 1,000 to 1,500 subjects provided by 6 global collaborators. A de-identified subject ID, COVID-19 status, age in years and sex were almost always included in the sample metadata. Where available, HLA class I and class II types were taken from metadata supplied by the sample provider and were not determined by assay-based typing.

The collaborating institutions used their own protocols to collect whole blood in K2EDTA tubes. Collaborator samples were shipped for TCRbeta analysis as frozen whole blood, isolated PBMCs, or DNA extracted from either sample type. TCRbeta CDR3 regions were amplified from genomic DNA using the immunoSEQ Assay, a bias-controlled multiplex PCR. On the study's bioinformatics: Within the assay, amplification of reference gene primers was used to estimate how many nucleated cells each sample contained. To quantify the absolute abundance of each unique TCRbeta CDR3 rearrangement, sequence reads were collapsed and filtered. Productive Simpson clonality was computed per sample as the square root of Simpson's diversity index over productive rearrangements. What TCRdb holds here is the immuneACCESS table cut down to in-frame rearrangements. Part of the clones is not present; checked against another copy, under half of the missing clones reflect an unresolved V gene, and the others are unexplained. The V and J calls and clone size were taken over from that table, and D and trimming were inferred from the DNA. The sample profile shows 95,000 to 120,000 clones; 80% to 90% of them were found once. Of the sample, less than 3.5% is held by the ten largest clones.

This clone was counted only a few times. Its recognized antigen is unknown. Base quality data are lacking; no much larger clone is found one base away. Summary of the overall study and its limitations: The quantity of clinical and demographic metadata differed by source and by participant and was supplied without curation.

V gives up 4 bases and J gives up 0 bases, and the segment between their germline ends measures 18 bases. The CDR3 numbers 17 residues from cysteine through phenylalanine. Kept here is only the CDR3 DNA, which spans 51 bases and is read in frame from base 1. CDR1 and CDR2 are drawn from the germline V gene (reference sequence): LGHDT, YNNKEL. The source material was peripheral blood. This receptor was obtained from a middle-aged man with acute or convalescent COVID-19. This receptor chain uses TRBV3-1 (or the pseudogene TRBV3-2) and TRBJ1-1; the D gene cannot be named for sure. This receptor has the CDR3 CASSRRMVGYMNTEAFF. The bases are TGTGCCAGCAGCCGGAGGATGGTCGGCTACATGAACACTGAAGCTTTCTTT.